A single sample gave rise to the 3 T cell receptor beta chains below, sequenced in a study of cytomegalovirus exposure and HLA in healthy donors (dated by TCRdb to the late 2010s). The receptor library was made with the immunoSEQ multiplex PCR assay. For the multiplex PCR, a mixture combining 60 forward primers for TCR Vbeta segments and 13 reverse primers for TCR Jbeta segments was used. The immuneACCESS repertoire file appears here via TCRdb, limited to in-frame rearrangements. These files lack a portion of the clones; in checked studies, under half of the deficit traces to unresolved V genes, and the cause of the others is not known. This sample has some 100,000 clones in its table, and approximately 70% of those were observed once. The ten most abundant clones make up more than 4.5% of the sample. Source material: PBMCs. The receptors come from a woman aged 18-29 years in good health and CMV-seropositive.

This chain uses TRBV19 with TRBJ1-2; D is undetermined. The CDR3 runs to 15 residues. V was shortened by 6 bases and J by 8 bases, with 22 bases between the two germline ends. The germline V gene has CDR1 LNHDA and CDR2 SQIVND (reference sequence). The chain's CDR3 is CASRYFAAFKWGYTF. As DNA, the CDR3 is TGTGCCAGTAGATATTTCGCGGCCTTTAAGTGGGGCTACACCTTC.

The chain employs TRBV7-3 and TRBJ2-3; D gene unclear. Germline CDR1 and CDR2: SGHTA and FQGTGA. The V gene lost 4 bases and the J gene lost 5 bases, with 25 bases spanning the gap. The CDR3 runs to 18 residues. This chain's CDR3 is CASSSTFSVDGELDTQYF. The CDR3 coding sequence is TGTGCCAGCAGCTCCACCTTTTCTGTAGACGGAGAGTTAGATACGCAGTATTTT.

This chain uses TRBV4-1 with TRBJ1-1, with a tentative D call TRBD1 (5 bases). Germline V gene lookup returns CDR1 MGHRA and CDR2 YSYEKL. Trimming took off 2 bases at V and 1 base at J, with 11 bases between the two ends. CDR3 length: 15 amino acids. CDR3 in DNA: TGCGCCAGCAGCCAACGACTGACAGCGAACACTGAAGCTTTCTTT. Protein: CASSQRLTANTEAFF.